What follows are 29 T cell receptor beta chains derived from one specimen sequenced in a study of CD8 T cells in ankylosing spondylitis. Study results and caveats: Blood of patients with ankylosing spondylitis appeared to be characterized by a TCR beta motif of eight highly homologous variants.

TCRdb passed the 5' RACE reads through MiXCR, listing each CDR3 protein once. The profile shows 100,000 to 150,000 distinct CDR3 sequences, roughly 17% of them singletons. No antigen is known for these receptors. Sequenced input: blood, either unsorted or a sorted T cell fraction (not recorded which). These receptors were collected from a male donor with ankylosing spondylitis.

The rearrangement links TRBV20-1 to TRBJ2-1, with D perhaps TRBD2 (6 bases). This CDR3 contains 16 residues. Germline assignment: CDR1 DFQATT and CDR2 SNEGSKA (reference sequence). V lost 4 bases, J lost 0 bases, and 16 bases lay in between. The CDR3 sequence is CSANPHAGSSYNEQFF. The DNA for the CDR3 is TGCAGTGCTAACCCACACGCGGGAAGCTCCTACAATGAGCAGTTCTTC.

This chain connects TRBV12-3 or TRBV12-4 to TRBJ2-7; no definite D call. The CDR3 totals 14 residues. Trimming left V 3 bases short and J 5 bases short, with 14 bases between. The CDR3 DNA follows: TGTGCCAGCAGTTTTGGACGGTATCTGGACGAGCAGTACTTC. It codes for CASSFGRYLDEQYF.

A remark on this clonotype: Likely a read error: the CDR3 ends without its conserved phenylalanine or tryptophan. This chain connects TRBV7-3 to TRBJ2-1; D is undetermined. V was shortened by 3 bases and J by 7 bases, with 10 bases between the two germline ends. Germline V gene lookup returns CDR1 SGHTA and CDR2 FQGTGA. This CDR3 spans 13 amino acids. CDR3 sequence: CASSFLMWNEQFL. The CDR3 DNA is TGTGCCAGCAGCTTTTTAATGTGGAATGAGCAGTTCCTC.

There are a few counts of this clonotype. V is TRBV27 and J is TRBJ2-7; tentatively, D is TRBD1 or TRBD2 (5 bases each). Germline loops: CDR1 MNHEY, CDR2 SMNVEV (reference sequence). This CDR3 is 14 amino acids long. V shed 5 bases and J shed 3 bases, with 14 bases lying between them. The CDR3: CASSTGPTVYEQYF. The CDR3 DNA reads TGTGCCAGCAGTACGGGGCCCACCGTCTACGAGCAGTACTTC.

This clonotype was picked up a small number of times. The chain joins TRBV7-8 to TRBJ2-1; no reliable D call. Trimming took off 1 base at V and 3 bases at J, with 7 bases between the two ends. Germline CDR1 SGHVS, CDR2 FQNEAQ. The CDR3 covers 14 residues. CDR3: CASSLGPGYNEQFF. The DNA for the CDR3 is TGTGCCAGCAGCTTAGGGCCAGGCTACAATGAGCAGTTCTTC.

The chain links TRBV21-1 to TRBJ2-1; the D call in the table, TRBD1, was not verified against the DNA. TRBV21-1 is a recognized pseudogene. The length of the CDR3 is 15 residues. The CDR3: CATKGWGVRYNEQFF. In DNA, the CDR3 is TGTGCCACGAAGGGTTGGGGGGTCCGGTACAATGAGCAGTTCTTC.

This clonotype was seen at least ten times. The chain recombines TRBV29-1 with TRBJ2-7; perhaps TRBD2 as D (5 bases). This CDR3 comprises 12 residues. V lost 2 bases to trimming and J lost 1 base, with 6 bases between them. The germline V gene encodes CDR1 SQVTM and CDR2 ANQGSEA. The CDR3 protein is CSVERDSYEQYF. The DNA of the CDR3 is TGCAGCGTTGAACGGGATTCCTACGAGCAGTACTTC.

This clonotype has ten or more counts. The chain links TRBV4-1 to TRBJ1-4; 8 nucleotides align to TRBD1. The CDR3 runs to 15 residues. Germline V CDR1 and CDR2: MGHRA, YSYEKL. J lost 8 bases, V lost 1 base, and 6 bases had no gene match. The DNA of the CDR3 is TGCGCCAGCAGCCAAGCGACAGGGGAGGCAGAAAAACTGTTTTTT. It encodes CASSQATGEAEKLFF.

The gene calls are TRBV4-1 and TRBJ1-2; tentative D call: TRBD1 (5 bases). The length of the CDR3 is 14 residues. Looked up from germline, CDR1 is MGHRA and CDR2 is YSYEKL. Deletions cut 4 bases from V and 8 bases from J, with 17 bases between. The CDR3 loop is CASSPPPGLEGYTF. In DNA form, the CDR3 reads TGCGCCAGCAGCCCCCCCCCAGGGCTTGAGGGCTACACCTTC.

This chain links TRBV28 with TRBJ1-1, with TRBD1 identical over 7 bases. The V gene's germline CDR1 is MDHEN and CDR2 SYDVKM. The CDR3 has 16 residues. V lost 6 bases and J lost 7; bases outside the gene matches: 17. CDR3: CASSFLGIGGADEAFF. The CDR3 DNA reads TGTGCCAGCAGCTTCCTAGGAATAGGGGGCGCGGATGAAGCTTTCTTT.

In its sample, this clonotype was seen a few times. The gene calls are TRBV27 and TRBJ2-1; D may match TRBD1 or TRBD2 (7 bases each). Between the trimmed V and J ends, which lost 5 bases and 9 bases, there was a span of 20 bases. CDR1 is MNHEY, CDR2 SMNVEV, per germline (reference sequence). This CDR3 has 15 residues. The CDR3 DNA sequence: TGTGCCAGCAGTCCCCGGGGAGGGGGCGAGAGTGAGCAGTTCTTC. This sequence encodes CASSPRGGGESEQFF.

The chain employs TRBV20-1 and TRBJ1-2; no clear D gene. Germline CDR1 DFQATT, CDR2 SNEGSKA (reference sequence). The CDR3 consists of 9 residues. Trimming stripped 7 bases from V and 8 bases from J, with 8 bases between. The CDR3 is CSGHGGYTF. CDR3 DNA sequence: TGCAGTGGGCATGGGGGCTACACCTTC.

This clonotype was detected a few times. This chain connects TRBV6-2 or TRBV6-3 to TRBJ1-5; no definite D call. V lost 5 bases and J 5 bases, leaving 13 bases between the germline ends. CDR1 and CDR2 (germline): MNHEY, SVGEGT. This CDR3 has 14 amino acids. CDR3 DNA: TGTGCCAGCAGTATTTTCGCGAGGCATCAGCCCCAGCATTTT. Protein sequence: CASSIFARHQPQHF.

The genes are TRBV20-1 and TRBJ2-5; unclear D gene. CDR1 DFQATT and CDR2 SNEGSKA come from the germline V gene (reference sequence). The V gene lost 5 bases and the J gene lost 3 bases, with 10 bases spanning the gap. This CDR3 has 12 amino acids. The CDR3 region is CSAGSLEETQYF. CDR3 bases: TGCAGTGCTGGCAGCTTGGAAGAGACCCAGTACTTC.

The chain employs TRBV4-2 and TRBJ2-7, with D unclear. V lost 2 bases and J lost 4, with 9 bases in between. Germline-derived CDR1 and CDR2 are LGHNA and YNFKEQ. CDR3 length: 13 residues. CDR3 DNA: TGTGCCAGCAGCCAAAGGGCTTTATACGAGCAGTACTTC. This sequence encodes CASSQRALYEQYF.

The CDR3 DNA sequence: TGTGCCAGCAGCGGACAAAGTCGGGGGGAGCTGTTTTTT. It is translated as CASSGQSRGELFF. V is TRBV14 and J is TRBJ2-2, with D possibly TRBD1 on 5 matching bases. Trimming left V 5 bases short and J 8 bases short, with 12 bases between. The germline V gene encodes CDR1 SGHDN and CDR2 FVKESK. This CDR3 has 13 amino acids.

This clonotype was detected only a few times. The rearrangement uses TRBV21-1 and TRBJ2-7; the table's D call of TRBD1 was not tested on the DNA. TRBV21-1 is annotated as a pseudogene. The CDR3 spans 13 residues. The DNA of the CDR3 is TGTGCCCCGCCGAGACAGGGGTCGAACGAGCAGTACTTC. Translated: CAPPRQGSNEQYF.

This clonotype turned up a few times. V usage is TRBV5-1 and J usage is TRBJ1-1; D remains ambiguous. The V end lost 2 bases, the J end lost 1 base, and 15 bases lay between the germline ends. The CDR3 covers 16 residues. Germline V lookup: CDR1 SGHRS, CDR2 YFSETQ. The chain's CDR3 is CASSFKLPGPNTEAFF. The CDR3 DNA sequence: TGCGCCAGCAGCTTCAAACTACCGGGCCCGAACACTGAAGCTTTCTTT. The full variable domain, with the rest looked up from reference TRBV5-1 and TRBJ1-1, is KAGVTQTPRYLIKTRGQQVTLSCSPISGHRSVSWYQQTPGQGLQFLFEYFSETQRNKGNFPGRFSGRQFSNSRSEMNVSTLELGDSALYLCASSFKLPGPNTEAFFGQGTRLTVV.

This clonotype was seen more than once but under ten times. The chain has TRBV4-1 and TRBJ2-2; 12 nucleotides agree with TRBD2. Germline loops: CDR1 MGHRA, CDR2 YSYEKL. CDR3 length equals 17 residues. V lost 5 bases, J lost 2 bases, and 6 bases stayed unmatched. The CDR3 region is CASSTTSGRRNTGELFF. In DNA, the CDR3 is TGCGCCAGCAGCACGACTAGCGGGAGACGTAACACCGGGGAGCTGTTTTTT.

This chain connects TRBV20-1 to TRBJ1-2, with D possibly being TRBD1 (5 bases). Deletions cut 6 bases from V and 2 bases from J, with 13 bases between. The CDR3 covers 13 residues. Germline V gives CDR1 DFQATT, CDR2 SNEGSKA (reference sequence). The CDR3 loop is CSARRGENYGYTF. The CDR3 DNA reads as TGCAGTGCCAGGCGGGGGGAAAACTATGGCTACACCTTC.

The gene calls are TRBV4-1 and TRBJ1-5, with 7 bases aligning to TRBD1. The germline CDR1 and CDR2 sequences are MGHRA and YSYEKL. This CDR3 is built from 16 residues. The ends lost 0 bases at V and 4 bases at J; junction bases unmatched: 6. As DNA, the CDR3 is TGCGCCAGCAGCCAAGACGAGGGGGCCGGGAATCAGCCCCAGCATTTT. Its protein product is CASSQDEGAGNQPQHF.

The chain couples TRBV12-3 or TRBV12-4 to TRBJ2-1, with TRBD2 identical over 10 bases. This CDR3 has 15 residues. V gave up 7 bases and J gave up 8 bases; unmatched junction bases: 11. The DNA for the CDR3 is TGTGCCAGCACAGGACTAGCGGTTTACTGGGATGAGCAGTTCTTC. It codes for CASTGLAVYWDEQFF.

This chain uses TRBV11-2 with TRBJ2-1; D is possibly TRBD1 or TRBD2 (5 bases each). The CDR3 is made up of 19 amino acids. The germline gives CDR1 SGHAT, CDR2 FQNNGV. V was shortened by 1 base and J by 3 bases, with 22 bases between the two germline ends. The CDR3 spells CASSLGVPGPNPLYNEQFF. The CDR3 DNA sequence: TGTGCCAGCAGCTTAGGTGTCCCGGGGCCGAATCCCCTCTACAATGAGCAGTTCTTC.

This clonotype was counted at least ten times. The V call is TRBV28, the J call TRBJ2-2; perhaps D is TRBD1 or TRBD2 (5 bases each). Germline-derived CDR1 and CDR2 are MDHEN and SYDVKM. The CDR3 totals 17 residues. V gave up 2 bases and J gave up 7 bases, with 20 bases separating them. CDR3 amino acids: CASSLLSAGAYGGELFF. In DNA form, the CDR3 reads TGTGCCAGCAGTTTACTCTCCGCCGGGGCGTACGGCGGGGAGCTGTTTTTT.

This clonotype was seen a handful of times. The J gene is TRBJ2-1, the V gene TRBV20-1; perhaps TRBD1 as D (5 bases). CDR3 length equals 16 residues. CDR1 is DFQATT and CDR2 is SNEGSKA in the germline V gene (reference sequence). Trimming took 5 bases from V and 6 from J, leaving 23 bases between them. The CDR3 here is CSAPFWGRSGVNEQFF. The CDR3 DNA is TGCAGTGCTCCCTTCTGGGGCAGGTCCGGTGTCAATGAGCAGTTCTTC.

CDR3 loop: CASSVEGDINTGELFF. CDR3 sequence (DNA): TGTGCCAGCAGCGTAGAGGGGGACATAAACACCGGGGAGCTGTTTTTT. V and J are TRBV9 and TRBJ2-2, with D perhaps matching TRBD1 (6 bases). Germline V CDR1 and CDR2: SGDLS, YYNGEE. V lost 0 bases to trimming and J lost 2 bases, with 11 bases between them. The CDR3 is 16 residues long.

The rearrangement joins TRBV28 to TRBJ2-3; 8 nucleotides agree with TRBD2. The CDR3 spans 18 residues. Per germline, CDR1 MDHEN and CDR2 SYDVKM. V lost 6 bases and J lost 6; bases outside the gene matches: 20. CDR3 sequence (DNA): TGTGCCAGCAGCCACCCCCAATTAGGGACTAGGGTCCTGGATACGCAGTATTTT. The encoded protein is CASSHPQLGTRVLDTQYF.

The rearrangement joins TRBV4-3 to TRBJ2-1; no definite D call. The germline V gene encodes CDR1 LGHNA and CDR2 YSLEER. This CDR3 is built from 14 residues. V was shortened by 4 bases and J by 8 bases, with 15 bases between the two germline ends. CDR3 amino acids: CASSLSTWHHEQFF. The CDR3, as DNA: TGCGCCAGCAGCCTCTCGACTTGGCACCATGAGCAGTTCTTC.

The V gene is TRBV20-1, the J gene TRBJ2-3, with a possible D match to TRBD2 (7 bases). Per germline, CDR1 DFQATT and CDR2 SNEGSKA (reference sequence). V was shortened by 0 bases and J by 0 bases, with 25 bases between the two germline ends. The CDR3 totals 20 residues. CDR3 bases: TGCAGTGCTAGAGATAAAAGATCCCCCAGGGCGGGGGCTAGCACAGATACGCAGTATTTT. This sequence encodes CSARDKRSPRAGASTDTQYF.